This entry lists 28 T cell receptor beta chains sequenced from one sample in a study of blood T cell repertoires in COVID-19. TCRdb's copy holds only in-frame clones and misses some; the assay was immunoSEQ multiplex PCR. Of 120,000 or so clones detected, 65% to 85% appear once; the ten largest clones hold about 17%. Material for sequencing was peripheral blood. The receptors were sampled from a man aged 25-40 years with COVID-19, enrolled during active disease.

The chain carries TRBV15 and TRBJ2-1; 9 bases agree with TRBD2. CDR3 size: 14 residues. Per germline, CDR1 LNHNV and CDR2 YYDKDF (reference sequence). Losses at the gene ends were 0 bases for V and 10 bases for J; bases not matched to a gene: 4. Here the CDR3 DNA reads TGTGCCACCAGCAGAGATCTAGCGGGGCGAGAGCAGTTCTTC. Translation gives CATSRDLAGREQFF.

The CDR3: CASSSPGGSYGYTF. CDR3 nucleotide sequence: TGTGCCAGTAGTTCCCCAGGGGGCAGCTATGGCTACACCTTC. This chain joins TRBV19 and TRBJ1-2, with TRBD1 matching 8 bases. The CDR3 sequence is 14 residues long. V gave up 5 bases and J gave up 4 bases; unmatched junction bases: 6. The germline V gene has CDR1 LNHDA and CDR2 SQIVND (reference sequence).

This clone was seen more than once but under ten times. The V call is TRBV10-2, the J call TRBJ2-2, with 9 bases lining up with TRBD1. J gave up 7 bases and V 3 bases, and 3 bases lay outside the gene matches. CDR3 length equals 14 residues. Germline V gene data show CDR1 as WSHSY and CDR2 as SAAADI. This chain's CDR3 is CASSETGGGGELFF. The CDR3, as DNA: TGCGCCAGCAGTGAAACAGGGGGCGGCGGGGAGCTGTTTTTT.

The V and J genes are TRBV18 and TRBJ2-5, with no clear D. The CDR3 has 12 residues. Germline CDR1 reads KGHSH; CDR2 reads LQKENI. The V and J ends lost 3 bases and 1 base respectively, with 3 bases between them. CDR3 loop: CASSPLQETQYF. The DNA for the CDR3 is TGTGCCAGCTCACCTCTCCAAGAGACCCAGTACTTC.

This rearrangement joins TRBV30 to TRBJ1-5, with TRBD1 identical over 8 bases. V shed 4 bases and J 1 base; nucleotides not matched to a gene: 3. In germline, CDR1 is GTSNPN, CDR2 SVGIG (reference sequence). The CDR3 runs to 14 residues. CDR3 DNA: TGTGCCTGGAAGGACAGGGTGAGCAATCAGCCCCAGCATTTT. Amino acids: CAWKDRVSNQPQHF.

The V call is TRBV28, the J call TRBJ1-4, with TRBD1 matching 7 bases. Germline CDR1 is MDHEN and CDR2 is SYDVKM. CDR3 length equals 14 residues. The junction had 6 bases not matched to a gene; V was cut back by 3 bases and J by 8 bases. CDR3 coding DNA: TGTGCCAGCAGTTTGACAGGGTTAGAGGAAAAACTGTTTTTT. Amino acid sequence: CASSLTGLEEKLFF.

The V gene is TRBV15, the J gene TRBJ1-4, with TRBD1 identical over 9 bases. This CDR3 region has 12 residues. Germline V CDR1 and CDR2: LNHNV, YYDKDF (reference sequence). CDR3 in DNA: TGTGCGACTGGACAGGGGTATGAAAAACTGTTTTTT. Translated, it gives CATGQGYEKLFF.

Comments on this clone: This specimen includes other DNA sequences encoding the same CDR3. The chain couples TRBV5-4 to TRBJ2-7, with D perhaps TRBD2 (6 bases). Germline CDR1 SGHNT, CDR2 YYREEE (reference sequence). The CDR3 spans 14 residues. V was pared by 0 bases and J by 1 base, with 8 bases between. The CDR3 reads CASSLGRGSYEQYF. The CDR3 DNA follows: TGTGCCAGCAGCTTGGGTCGGGGGTCCTACGAGCAGTACTTC.

V and J are TRBV9 and TRBJ2-1; 16 nucleotides match TRBD2. This CDR3 contains 16 residues. CDR1 SGDLS and CDR2 YYNGEE come from the germline V gene. The ends lost 4 bases at V and 6 bases at J; junction bases unmatched: 4. The DNA of the CDR3 is TGTGCCAGCAGCCCGGGACTAGCGGGGGGGTTCAATGAGCAGTTCTTC. As protein: CASSPGLAGGFNEQFF.

For the CDR3, the DNA is TGTGCCAGTCCAGCGGGAGGGATCAATGAGCAGTTCTTC. It specifies CASPAGGINEQFF. The chain couples TRBV19 to TRBJ2-1, with 10 bases lining up with TRBD2. The CDR3 sequence is 13 residues long. The germline V gene encodes CDR1 LNHDA and CDR2 SQIVND (reference sequence). The J segment lost 6 bases and the V segment lost 8 bases, leaving 4 bases of the junction unmatched. The full variable domain, with the rest looked up from reference TRBV19 and TRBJ2-1, is DGGITQSPKYLFRKEGQNVTLSCEQNLNHDAMYWYRQDPGQGLRLIYYSQIVNDFQKGDIAEGYSVSREKKESFPLTVTSAQKNPTAFYLCASPAGGINEQFFGPGTRLTVL.

The chain combines TRBV7-2 with TRBJ1-1; 7 nucleotides match TRBD1. This CDR3 is 14 amino acids long. V shed 2 bases, J shed 10 bases, and the junction held 10 bases outside the gene matches. The germline CDR1 and CDR2 sequences are SGHTA and FQGNSA. CDR3 in amino acids: CASSLTRDSQGAFF. The CDR3 DNA reads as TGTGCCAGCAGCTTAACGCGGGACAGTCAAGGAGCTTTCTTT.

The V call is TRBV7-9, the J call TRBJ1-3; D gene unclear. Germline V gives CDR1 SEHNR, CDR2 FQNEAQ (reference sequence). Trimming took off 5 bases at V and 0 bases at J, with 14 bases between the two ends. The length of the CDR3 is 16 residues. The CDR3 region is CASSPYRARSGNTIYF. DNA for the CDR3: TGTGCCAGCAGCCCGTACCGAGCCCGCTCTGGAAACACCATATATTTT.

The J gene is TRBJ2-1, the V gene TRBV19, with 13 bases fitting TRBD2. Germline V gene sequence: CDR1 LNHDA, CDR2 SQIVND (reference sequence). This CDR3 has 13 residues. V lost 10 bases, J lost 12 bases, and 9 bases stayed unmatched. The CDR3 DNA follows: TGTGCCACCCGGACTAGCGGGGGCAAGGGGCAGTTCTTC. Translating gives CATRTSGGKGQFF.

This chain joins TRBV27 and TRBJ2-3, with D possibly matching TRBD2 (6 bases). Trimming took 6 bases from V and 4 from J, leaving 17 bases between them. This CDR3 region has 15 residues. Germline CDR1 and CDR2: MNHEY and SMNVEV (reference sequence). The CDR3 sequence is CASSRGLPMADTQYF. CDR3 coding DNA: TGTGCCAGCAGCCGGGGACTCCCGATGGCAGATACGCAGTATTTT.

The chain carries TRBV5-8 and TRBJ1-2, with D perhaps TRBD1 (5 bases). The CDR3 spans 14 residues. Germline CDR1 is SGHTS and CDR2 is YDEGEE. V shed 2 bases and J shed 7 bases, with 15 bases lying between them. The CDR3 is CASSFGGGPGGYTF. The CDR3 region has the DNA TGTGCCAGCAGCTTCGGCGGGGGTCCGGGTGGCTACACCTTC.

This clone has just a few counts. The CDR3 sequence: CASSSSDRGVYGYTF. DNA of the CDR3: TGTGCCAGCAGCTCATCGGACAGAGGTGTATATGGCTACACCTTC. The rearrangement links TRBV7-9 to TRBJ1-2; D is possibly TRBD1 (6 bases). Trimming pared 4 bases from V and 5 bases from J, leaving 17 bases between. The CDR3 consists of 15 residues. In germline, CDR1 is SEHNR, CDR2 FQNEAQ (reference sequence).

The chain recombines TRBV4-3 with TRBJ2-2, with 10 nucleotides matching TRBD2. Per the germline V gene, CDR1 is LGHNA and CDR2 is YSLEER. CDR3 length equals 18 residues. Losses at the gene ends were 0 bases for V and 8 bases for J; bases not matched to a gene: 12. CDR3 sequence: CASSQDGLAEYWGGELFF. The CDR3 DNA is TGCGCCAGCAGCCAAGATGGACTAGCGGAATATTGGGGGGGGGAGCTGTTTTTT.

This clone was found a few times. The CDR3, as DNA: TGTGCCAGCAGTTATTGGGGGGTTCGCTCTGGGGCCAACGTCCTGACTTTC. It yields the protein CASSYWGVRSGANVLTF. The chain uses TRBV6-2 or TRBV6-3 and TRBJ2-6, with TRBD2 as a possible D gene (6 bases). Germline assignment: CDR1 MNHEY and CDR2 SVGEGT. The CDR3 consists of 17 residues. Trimming removed 3 bases at V and 0 bases at J, with 12 bases between.

V and J are TRBV28 and TRBJ2-7; 11 bases match TRBD1. Germline CDR1 and CDR2: MDHEN and SYDVKM. Trimming removed 3 bases from V and 2 bases from J; junction bases left unmatched: 21. The CDR3 loop spans 21 amino acids. The DNA for the CDR3 is TGTGCCAGCAGTTTTGGAGTACTCGGGACAGGGGGTTTTAATACCCCCTACGAGCAGTACTTC. Translation gives CASSFGVLGTGGFNTPYEQYF.

CDR3 loop: CASSLSGGTDTQYF. The CDR3 DNA is TGTGCCAGCAGCTTGAGCGGGGGCACAGATACGCAGTATTTT. This sequence joins TRBV7-3 and TRBJ2-3; 7 bases align to TRBD2. Germline V gives CDR1 SGHTA, CDR2 FQGTGA. V lost 3 bases, J lost 1 base, and 1 base stayed unmatched. CDR3 size: 14 residues.

The J gene is TRBJ2-5, the V gene TRBV28; D is possibly TRBD1 (5 bases). V lost 5 bases and J lost 0, with 10 bases in between. The CDR3 length is 14 residues. Germline V gives CDR1 MDHEN, CDR2 SYDVKM. CDR3 in amino acids: CASSGDSDQETQYF. The DNA of the CDR3 is TGTGCCAGCAGTGGCGACAGCGACCAAGAGACCCAGTACTTC.

This sequence joins TRBV5-4 and TRBJ1-1; possible D gene TRBD1, 6 bases. V dropped 0 bases and J dropped 1 base, with 10 bases sitting between them. Germline CDR1 reads SGHNT; CDR2 reads YYREEE (reference sequence). The CDR3 runs 15 residues. The CDR3 nucleotides are TGTGCCAGCAGCTTGGGTAGGACAGAGAACACTGAAGCTTTCTTT. Translated, it gives CASSLGRTENTEAFF.

This clone was counted between two and nine times. The chain joins TRBV24-1 to TRBJ2-1; 7 bases are a match to TRBD2. The CDR3 length is 15 residues. V dropped 1 base and J dropped 7; count of bases not matched to a gene: 6. Germline-derived CDR1 and CDR2 are KGHDR and SFDVKD. CDR3 amino acids: CATSDFKGGENEQFF. The CDR3 coding sequence is TGTGCCACCAGTGATTTCAAGGGAGGGGAAAATGAGCAGTTCTTC.

The chain couples TRBV6-5 to TRBJ1-1; D is unclear. The V and J ends lost 7 bases and 2 bases respectively, with 11 bases between them. Germline CDR1 is MNHEY and CDR2 is SVGAGI. There are 13 residues in the CDR3. CDR3: CASNQRSNTEAFF. The CDR3 nucleotides read TGTGCCAGCAATCAGAGGAGTAACACTGAAGCTTTCTTT.

The chain couples TRBV21-1 to TRBJ2-2; the table calls TRBD1, which could not be checked here. TRBV21-1 is a pseudogene locus. The CDR3 length is 18 residues. CDR3: CASSSPGGRDRGPGELFF. DNA of the CDR3: TGTGCCAGCAGCTCCCCAGGGGGCAGGGACAGGGGGCCCGGGGAGCTGTTTTTT.

The chain employs TRBV11-2 and TRBJ1-4; TRBD1 aligns across 9 bases. The CDR3 contains 14 residues. The ends lost 3 bases at V and 4 bases at J; junction bases unmatched: 0. Germline CDR1 SGHAT, CDR2 FQNNGV. This CDR3 reads CASSLGQGNEKLFF. The CDR3 DNA reads as TGTGCCAGCAGCTTGGGACAGGGTAATGAAAAACTGTTTTTT.

J is TRBJ1-1 and V is TRBV27, with 8 bases fitting TRBD1. The CDR3 spans 14 residues. Germline-derived CDR1 and CDR2 are MNHEY and SMNVEV (reference sequence). The J segment lost 7 bases and the V segment lost 5 bases, leaving 9 bases of the junction unmatched. CDR3 DNA: TGTGCCAGCAGTACAGGACAGGGAAACCTTGAAGCTTTCTTT. Protein: CASSTGQGNLEAFF.

The V call is TRBV29-1, the J call TRBJ2-3; 8 bases agree with TRBD1. Looked up from germline, CDR1 is SQVTM and CDR2 is ANQGSEA. The CDR3 is 15 amino acids. The J segment lost 5 bases and the V segment lost 4 bases, leaving 11 bases of the junction unmatched. The chain's CDR3 is CSVVGQGGNIDTQYF. The DNA for the CDR3 is TGCAGCGTTGTCGGACAGGGTGGGAATATAGATACGCAGTATTTT.